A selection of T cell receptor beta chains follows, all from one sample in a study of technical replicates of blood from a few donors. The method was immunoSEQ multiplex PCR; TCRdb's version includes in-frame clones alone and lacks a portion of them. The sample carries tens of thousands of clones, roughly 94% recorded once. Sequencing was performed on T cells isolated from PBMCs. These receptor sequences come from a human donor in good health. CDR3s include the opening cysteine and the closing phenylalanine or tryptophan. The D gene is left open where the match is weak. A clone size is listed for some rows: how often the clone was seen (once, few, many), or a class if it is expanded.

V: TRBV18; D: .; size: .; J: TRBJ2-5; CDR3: CASSPNGGQETQYF; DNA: TGTGCCAGCTCACCAAACGGCGGACAAGAGACCCAGTACTTC
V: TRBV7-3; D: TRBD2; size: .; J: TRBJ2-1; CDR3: CASSRLAEYYNEQFF; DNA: TGTGCCAGCAGCCGACTAGCGGAATACTACAATGAGCAGTTCTTC
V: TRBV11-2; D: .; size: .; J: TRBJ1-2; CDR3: CASSSDSNYGYTF; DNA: TGTGCCAGCAGCTCGGACAGTAACTATGGCTACACCTTC
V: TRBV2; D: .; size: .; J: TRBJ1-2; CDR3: CASSESPGRSYGYTF; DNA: TGTGCCAGCAGTGAATCGCCAGGGCGTTCCTATGGCTACACCTTC
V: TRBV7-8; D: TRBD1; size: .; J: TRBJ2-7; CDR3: CASSSGQYYEQYF; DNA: TGTGCCAGCAGCTCGGGACAGTACTACGAGCAGTACTTC
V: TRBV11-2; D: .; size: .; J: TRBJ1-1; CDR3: CASFSQGITEAFF; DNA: TGTGCCAGCTTCTCCCAGGGCATCACTGAAGCTTTCTTT
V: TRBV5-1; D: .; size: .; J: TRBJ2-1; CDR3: CASSLAIRNNEQFF; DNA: TGCGCCAGCAGCTTGGCCATCAGGAACAATGAGCAGTTCTTC
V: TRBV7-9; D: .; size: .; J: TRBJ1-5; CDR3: CASSLAGGAYHQPQHF; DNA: TGTGCCAGCAGCTTAGCAGGGGGGGCCTATCATCAGCCCCAGCATTTT
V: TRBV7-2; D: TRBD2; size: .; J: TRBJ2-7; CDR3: CASSSTRLAGDEQYF; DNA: TGTGCCAGCAGCTCAACTCGACTAGCGGGAGACGAGCAGTACTTC
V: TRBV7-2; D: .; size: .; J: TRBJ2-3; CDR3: CASSLVGTPFSTDTQYF; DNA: TGTGCCAGCAGCTTAGTTGGGACACCGTTTAGCACAGATACGCAGTATTTT
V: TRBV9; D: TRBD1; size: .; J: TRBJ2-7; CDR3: CASSVGTGEYEQYF; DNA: TGTGCCAGCAGCGTCGGGACAGGGGAGTACGAGCAGTACTTC
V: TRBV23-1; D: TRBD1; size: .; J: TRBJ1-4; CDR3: CASSQQGETLDEKLFF; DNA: TGCGCCAGCAGTCAACAGGGGGAAACATTGGATGAAAAACTGTTTTTT
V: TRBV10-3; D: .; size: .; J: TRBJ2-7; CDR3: CAISEPKDISYEQYF; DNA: TGTGCCATCAGTGAGCCGAAGGACATTTCCTACGAGCAGTACTTC
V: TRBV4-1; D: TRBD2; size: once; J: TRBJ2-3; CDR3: CASSQTASGPSTDTQYF; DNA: TGCGCCAGCAGCCAAACCGCTAGCGGGCCTAGCACAGATACGCAGTATTTT
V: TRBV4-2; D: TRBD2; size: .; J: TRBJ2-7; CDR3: CASSLTAGGEQYF; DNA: TGTGCCAGCAGCCTTACGGCGGGGGGCGAGCAGTACTTC